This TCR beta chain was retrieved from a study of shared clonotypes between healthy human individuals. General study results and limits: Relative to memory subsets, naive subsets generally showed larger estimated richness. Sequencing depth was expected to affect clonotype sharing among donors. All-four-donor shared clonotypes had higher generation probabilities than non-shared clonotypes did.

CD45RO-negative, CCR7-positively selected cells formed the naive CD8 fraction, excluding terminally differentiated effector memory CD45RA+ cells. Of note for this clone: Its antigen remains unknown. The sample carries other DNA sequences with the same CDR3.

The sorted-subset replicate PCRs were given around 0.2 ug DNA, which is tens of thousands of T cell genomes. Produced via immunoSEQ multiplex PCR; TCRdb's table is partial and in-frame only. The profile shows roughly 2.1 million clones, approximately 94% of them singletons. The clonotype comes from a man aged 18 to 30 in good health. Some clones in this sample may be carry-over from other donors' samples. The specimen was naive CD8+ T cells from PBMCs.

The CDR3: CASSIDRRGWTEAFF. The DNA for the CDR3 is TGTGCCAGTAGTATAGATAGGAGGGGTTGGACTGAAGCTTTCTTT. The V gene is TRBV19, the J gene TRBJ1-1, with D possibly TRBD1 on 5 matching bases. CDR1 LNHDA and CDR2 SQIVND come from the germline V gene (reference sequence). V lost 0 bases, J lost 5 bases, and 13 bases lay in between. The CDR3 runs 15 residues. Using reference TRBV19 and TRBJ1-1 for the parts outside the CDR3, the full variable domain is DGGITQSPKYLFRKEGQNVTLSCEQNLNHDAMYWYRQDPGQGLRLIYYSQIVNDFQKGDIAEGYSVSREKKESFPLTVTSAQKNPTAFYLCASSIDRRGWTEAFFGQGTRLTVV.